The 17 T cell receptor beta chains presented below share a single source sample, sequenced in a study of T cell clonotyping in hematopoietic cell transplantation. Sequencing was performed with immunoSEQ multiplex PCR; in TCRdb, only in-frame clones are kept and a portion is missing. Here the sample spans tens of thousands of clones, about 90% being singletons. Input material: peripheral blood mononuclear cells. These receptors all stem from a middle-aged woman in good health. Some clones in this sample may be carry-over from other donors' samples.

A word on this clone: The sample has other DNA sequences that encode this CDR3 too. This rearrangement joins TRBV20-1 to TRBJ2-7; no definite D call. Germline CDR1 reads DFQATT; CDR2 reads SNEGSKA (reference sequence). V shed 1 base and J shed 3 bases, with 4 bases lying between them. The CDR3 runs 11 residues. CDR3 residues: CSARGSYEQYF. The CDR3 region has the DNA TGCAGTGCTAGAGGCAGCTACGAGCAGTACTTC.

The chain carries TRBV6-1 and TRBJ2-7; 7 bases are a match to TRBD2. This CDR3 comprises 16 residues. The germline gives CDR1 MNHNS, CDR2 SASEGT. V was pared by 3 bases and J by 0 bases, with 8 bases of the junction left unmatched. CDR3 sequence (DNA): TGTGCCAGCAGTGACCCCGGGGGAGGGAGCTCCTACGAGCAGTACTTC. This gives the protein CASSDPGGGSSYEQYF.

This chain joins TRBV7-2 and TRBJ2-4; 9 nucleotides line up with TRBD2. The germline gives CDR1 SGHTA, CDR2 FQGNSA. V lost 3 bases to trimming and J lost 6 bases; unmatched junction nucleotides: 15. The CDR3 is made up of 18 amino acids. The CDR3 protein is CASSFVFSGSYEGNIQYF. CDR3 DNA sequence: TGTGCCAGCAGCTTTGTTTTTAGCGGGAGTTATGAGGGAAACATTCAGTACTTC.

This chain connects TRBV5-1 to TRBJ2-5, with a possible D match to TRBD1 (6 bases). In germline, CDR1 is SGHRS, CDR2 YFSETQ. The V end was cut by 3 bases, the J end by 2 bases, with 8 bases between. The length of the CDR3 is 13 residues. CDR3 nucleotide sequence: TGCGCCAGCAGCTCCGGACAGCAAGAGACCCAGTACTTC. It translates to CASSSGQQETQYF.

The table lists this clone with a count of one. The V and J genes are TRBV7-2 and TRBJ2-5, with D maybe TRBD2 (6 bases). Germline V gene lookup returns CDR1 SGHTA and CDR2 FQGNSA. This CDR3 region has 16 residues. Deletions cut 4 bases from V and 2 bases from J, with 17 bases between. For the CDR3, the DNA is TGTGCCAGCAGCTCCTTAGCGGAACAATCACAAGAGACCCAGTACTTC. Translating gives CASSSLAEQSQETQYF.

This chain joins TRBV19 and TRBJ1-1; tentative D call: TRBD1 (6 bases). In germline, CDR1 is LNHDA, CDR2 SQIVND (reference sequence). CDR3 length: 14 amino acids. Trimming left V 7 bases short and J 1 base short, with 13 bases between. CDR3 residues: CASKNTGRNTEAFF. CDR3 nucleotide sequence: TGTGCCAGTAAGAACACAGGGCGGAACACTGAAGCTTTCTTT.

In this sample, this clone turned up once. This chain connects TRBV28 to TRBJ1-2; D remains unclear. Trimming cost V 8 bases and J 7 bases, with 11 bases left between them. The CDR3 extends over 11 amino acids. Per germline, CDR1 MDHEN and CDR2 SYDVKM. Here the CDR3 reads CASFVSSGYTF. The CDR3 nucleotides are TGTGCCAGCTTCGTGTCAAGTGGCTACACCTTC.

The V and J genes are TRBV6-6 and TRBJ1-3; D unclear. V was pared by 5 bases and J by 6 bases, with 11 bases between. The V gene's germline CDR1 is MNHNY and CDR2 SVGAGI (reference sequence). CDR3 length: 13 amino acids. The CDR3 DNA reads TGTGCCAGCAGTGAGAACCGGGAAAACACCATATATTTT. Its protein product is CASSENRENTIYF.

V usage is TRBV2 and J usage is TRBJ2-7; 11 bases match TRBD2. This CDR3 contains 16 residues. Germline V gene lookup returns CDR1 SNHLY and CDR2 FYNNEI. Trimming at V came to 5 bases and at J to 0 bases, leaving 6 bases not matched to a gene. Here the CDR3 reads CASSRLAGKSSYEQYF. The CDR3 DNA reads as TGTGCCAGCAGTCGACTAGCGGGGAAAAGCTCCTACGAGCAGTACTTC.

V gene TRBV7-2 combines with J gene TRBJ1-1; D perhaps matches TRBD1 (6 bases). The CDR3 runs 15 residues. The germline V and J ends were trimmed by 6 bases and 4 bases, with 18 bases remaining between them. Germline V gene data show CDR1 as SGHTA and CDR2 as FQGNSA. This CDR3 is CASRPEQGFGTEAFF. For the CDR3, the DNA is TGTGCCAGCAGACCTGAACAGGGATTTGGCACTGAAGCTTTCTTT.

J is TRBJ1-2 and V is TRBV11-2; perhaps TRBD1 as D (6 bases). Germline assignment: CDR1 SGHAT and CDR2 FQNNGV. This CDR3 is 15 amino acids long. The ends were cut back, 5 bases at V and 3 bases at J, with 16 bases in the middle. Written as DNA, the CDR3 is TGTGCCAGCAGCCCGAACAGGGTCGGCGACTATGGCTACACCTTC. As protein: CASSPNRVGDYGYTF.

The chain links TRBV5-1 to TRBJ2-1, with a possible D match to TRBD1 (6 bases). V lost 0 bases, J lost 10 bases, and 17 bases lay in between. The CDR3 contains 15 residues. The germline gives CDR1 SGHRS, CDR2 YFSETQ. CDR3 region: CASSLAPGPQGEQFF. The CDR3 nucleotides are TGCGCCAGCAGCTTGGCTCCGGGGCCCCAGGGGGAGCAGTTCTTC.

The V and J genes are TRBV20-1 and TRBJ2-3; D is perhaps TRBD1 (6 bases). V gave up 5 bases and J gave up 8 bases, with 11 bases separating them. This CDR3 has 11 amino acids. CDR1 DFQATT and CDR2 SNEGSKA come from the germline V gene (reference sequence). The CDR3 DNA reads TGCAGTGCTTACAGGGAGCTTACGCAGTATTTT. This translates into CSAYRELTQYF.

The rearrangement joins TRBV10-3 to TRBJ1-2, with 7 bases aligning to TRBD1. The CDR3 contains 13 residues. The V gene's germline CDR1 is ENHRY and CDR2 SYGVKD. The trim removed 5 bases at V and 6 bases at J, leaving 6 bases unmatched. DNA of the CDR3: TGTGCCATCAGTAAGGCAGGGGGGGATGGCTACACCTTC. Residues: CAISKAGGDGYTF.

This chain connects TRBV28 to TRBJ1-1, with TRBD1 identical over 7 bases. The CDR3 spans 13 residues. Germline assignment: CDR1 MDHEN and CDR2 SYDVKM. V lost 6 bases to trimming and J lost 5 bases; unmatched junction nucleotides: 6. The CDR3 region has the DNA TGTGCCAGCAGACGGACAGGCGGGACTGAAGCTTTCTTT. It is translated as CASRRTGGTEAFF.

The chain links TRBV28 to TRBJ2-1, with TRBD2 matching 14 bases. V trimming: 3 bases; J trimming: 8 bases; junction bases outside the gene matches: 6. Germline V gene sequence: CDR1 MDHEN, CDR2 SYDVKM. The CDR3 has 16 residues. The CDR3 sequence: CASSFARLAGGDEQFF. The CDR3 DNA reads TGTGCCAGCAGTTTTGCCAGACTAGCGGGAGGGGATGAGCAGTTCTTC.

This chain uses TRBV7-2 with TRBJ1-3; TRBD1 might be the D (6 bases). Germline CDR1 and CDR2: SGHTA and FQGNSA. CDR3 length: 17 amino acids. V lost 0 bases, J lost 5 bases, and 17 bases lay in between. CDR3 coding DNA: TGTGCCAGCAGCTTAGCGCTAAGTACAGGGAGGAGAAACACCATATATTTT. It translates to CASSLALSTGRRNTIYF.